The present TCR beta chain was sequenced within a study of blood T cell repertoires in COVID-19. Method: immunoSEQ multiplex PCR; TCRdb's copy keeps in-frame clones and lacks some. The sample records 200,000 to 300,000 clones, around 84% being singletons. The CDR3 has 14 amino acids. Germline CDR1 and CDR2: MDHEN and SYDVKM. V was cut by 10 bases and J by 3 bases, with 18 bases left in between. This clonotype originated in a man aged 55 to 70 with acute or convalescent COVID-19. The sequencing sample was made of peripheral blood. This chain joins TRBV28 and TRBJ1-1; perhaps TRBD1 as D (6 bases). The CDR3 spells CAITEGTSDTEAFF. CDR3 sequence (DNA): TGTGCCATCACGGAAGGGACATCGGACACTGAAGCTTTCTTT.